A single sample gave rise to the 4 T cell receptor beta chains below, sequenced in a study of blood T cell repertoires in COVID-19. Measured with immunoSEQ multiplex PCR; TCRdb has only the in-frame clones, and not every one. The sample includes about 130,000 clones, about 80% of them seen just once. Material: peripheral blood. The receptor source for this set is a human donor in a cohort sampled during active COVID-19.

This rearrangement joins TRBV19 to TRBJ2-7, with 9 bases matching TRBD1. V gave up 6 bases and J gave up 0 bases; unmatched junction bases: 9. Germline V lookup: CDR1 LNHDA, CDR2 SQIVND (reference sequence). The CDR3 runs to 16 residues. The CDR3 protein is CASSPVMTGGSYEQYF. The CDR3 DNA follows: TGTGCCAGTAGCCCGGTAATGACAGGGGGCTCCTACGAGCAGTACTTC.

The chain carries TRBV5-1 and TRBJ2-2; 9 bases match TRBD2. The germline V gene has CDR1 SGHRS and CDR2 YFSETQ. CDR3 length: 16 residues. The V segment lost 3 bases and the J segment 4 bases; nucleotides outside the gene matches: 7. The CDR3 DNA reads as TGCGCCAGCAGCTCTTCCGGGACTAGCACCACCGGGGAGCTGTTTTTT. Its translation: CASSSSGTSTTGELFF.

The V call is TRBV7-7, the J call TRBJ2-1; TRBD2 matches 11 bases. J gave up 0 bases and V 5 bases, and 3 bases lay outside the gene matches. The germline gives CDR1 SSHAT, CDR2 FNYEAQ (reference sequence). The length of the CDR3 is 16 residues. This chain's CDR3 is CASSPTSGSSYNEQFF. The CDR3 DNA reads TGTGCCAGCAGCCCTACTAGCGGGAGCTCCTACAATGAGCAGTTCTTC.

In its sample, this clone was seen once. DNA for the CDR3: TGTGCCAGCAGCGCCGGGCGGGTTTACGAGACCCAGTACTTC. Translated, it gives CASSAGRVYETQYF. This rearrangement joins TRBV9 to TRBJ2-5, with TRBD2 as a possible D gene (5 bases). This CDR3 contains 14 residues. CDR1 and CDR2 (germline): SGDLS, YYNGEE. The V end lost 3 bases, the J end lost 5 bases, and 14 bases lay between the germline ends.